The 21 T cell receptor beta chains presented below share a single source sample, sequenced in a study of blood T cell repertoires in COVID-19. The method was immunoSEQ multiplex PCR; TCRdb's version includes in-frame clones alone and lacks a portion of them. The sample contains about 270,000 clones, over 85% of which appear only once. Sequenced material: PBMCs or T cells enriched from blood (not recorded which). The receptors shown here come from an older woman who had recovered from COVID-19.

J is TRBJ1-4 and V is TRBV2; 7 positions match TRBD1. V was pared by 10 bases and J by 3 bases, with 8 bases of the junction left unmatched. The CDR3 runs 14 residues. The V gene's germline CDR1 is SNHLY and CDR2 FYNNEI. CDR3 nucleotides: TGTGCCAAAAGAAGAGGGACAGCTAATGAAAAACTGTTTTTT. This translates into CAKRRGTANEKLFF.

This sequence joins TRBV20-1 and TRBJ2-7, with D possibly matching TRBD2 (6 bases). Germline V gene sequence: CDR1 DFQATT, CDR2 SNEGSKA (reference sequence). This CDR3 contains 11 residues. V was cut by 4 bases and J by 7 bases, with 11 bases left in between. CDR3 protein: CSATSRGEQYF. CDR3 DNA: TGCAGTGCTACTTCCCGGGGGGAGCAGTACTTC.

This clone was found a few times. This sequence joins TRBV7-3 and TRBJ2-1; 8 bases are shared with TRBD2. This CDR3 spans 15 amino acids. Trimming at V came to 5 bases and at J to 2 bases, leaving 5 bases not matched to a gene. Germline V gives CDR1 SGHTA, CDR2 FQGTGA. DNA of the CDR3: TGTGCCAGCAGCCTAGCGGGTGTTCCCTACAATGAGCAGTTCTTC. Residues: CASSLAGVPYNEQFF.

V is TRBV2 and J is TRBJ2-7, with a possible D match to TRBD1 (6 bases). The CDR3 has 16 residues. The V gene lost 4 bases and the J gene lost 2 bases, with 18 bases spanning the gap. Per germline, CDR1 SNHLY and CDR2 FYNNEI. The CDR3 protein is CASSGWGPRAPYEQYF. CDR3 nucleotides: TGTGCCAGCAGTGGGTGGGGGCCAAGGGCCCCCTACGAGCAGTACTTC.

This clone was seen once. The chain is built from TRBV2 and TRBJ1-1, with D perhaps matching TRBD1 (6 bases). The CDR3 sequence is 14 residues long. V was trimmed by 6 bases and J by 1 base, leaving 12 bases between them. Germline V CDR1 and CDR2: SNHLY, FYNNEI. This CDR3 is CASSPAGANTEAFF. Written as DNA, the CDR3 is TGTGCCAGCAGCCCGGCGGGGGCGAACACTGAAGCTTTCTTT.

Only one count was recorded for this clone. The chain employs TRBV11-3 and TRBJ2-3; no firm D call. This CDR3 spans 12 amino acids. The ends were cut back, 5 bases at V and 5 bases at J, with 8 bases in the middle. Germline V gene lookup returns CDR1 SGHNT and CDR2 YENEEA. DNA of the CDR3: TGTGCCAGCAGCCCAGGTGGAGATACGCAGTATTTT. Its translation: CASSPGGDTQYF.

This clone was observed once. The chain has TRBV2 and TRBJ2-3; D might be TRBD2 (5 bases). V shed 3 bases and J shed 1 base, with 14 bases lying between them. CDR3 length: 16 amino acids. Germline V lookup: CDR1 SNHLY, CDR2 FYNNEI. Here the CDR3 reads CASSEEASRRTDTQYF. Here the CDR3 DNA reads TGTGCCAGCAGTGAGGAAGCTAGCCGCCGCACAGATACGCAGTATTTT.

The rearrangement uses TRBV5-1 and TRBJ2-7; 7 positions match TRBD1. Per the germline V gene, CDR1 is SGHRS and CDR2 is YFSETQ. Trimming removed 4 bases from V and 2 bases from J; junction bases left unmatched: 15. This CDR3 spans 17 amino acids. The CDR3 region has the DNA TGCGCCAGCAGCCCCCGTGACAGGGATACCCCTGCCTACGAGCAGTACTTC. Its protein product is CASSPRDRDTPAYEQYF.

The chain couples TRBV3-1 (or the pseudogene TRBV3-2) to TRBJ2-1; 8 nucleotides align to TRBD2. Germline CDR1 reads LGHDT; CDR2 reads YNNKEL (reference sequence). CDR3 size: 13 residues. V lost 10 bases, J lost 6 bases, and 8 bases stayed unmatched. CDR3 residues: CATNSGTSNEQFF. CDR3 coding DNA: TGTGCCACTAATTCCGGGACTAGCAATGAGCAGTTCTTC.

This CDR3 is CASSWGTSLADTQYF. CDR3 coding DNA: TGTGCCAGTAGTTGGGGGACTAGCTTAGCAGATACGCAGTATTTT. The rearrangement uses TRBV19 and TRBJ2-3, with 9 bases that match TRBD2. Looked up from germline, CDR1 is LNHDA and CDR2 is SQIVND (reference sequence). The CDR3 is made up of 15 amino acids. V lost 5 bases to trimming and J lost 4 bases; unmatched junction nucleotides: 7.

The chain recombines TRBV4-1 with TRBJ2-3, with TRBD2 identical over 11 bases. Looked up from germline, CDR1 is MGHRA and CDR2 is YSYEKL. This CDR3 spans 17 amino acids. V dropped 0 bases and J dropped 2; count of bases not matched to a gene: 4. In DNA, the CDR3 is TGCGCCAGCAGCCAAGAGGGGACTAGCGGTTACACAGATACGCAGTATTTT. It yields the protein CASSQEGTSGYTDTQYF.

The chain recombines TRBV5-1 with TRBJ1-1, with no clear D. Trimming took off 4 bases at V and 1 base at J, with 14 bases between the two ends. The germline V gene encodes CDR1 SGHRS and CDR2 YFSETQ. The CDR3 runs 15 residues. The CDR3: CASSINIERNTEAFF. Here the CDR3 DNA reads TGCGCCAGCAGCATCAACATCGAAAGGAACACTGAAGCTTTCTTT.

This clone turned up a few times. The rearrangement links TRBV5-4 to TRBJ2-2; D might be TRBD2 (7 bases). V lost 4 bases, J lost 1 base, and 14 bases lay in between. This CDR3 has 16 amino acids. Germline CDR1 SGHNT, CDR2 YYREEE (reference sequence). In DNA, the CDR3 is TGTGCCAGCAGCCCCCAGCGGGGACAGAACACCGGGGAGCTGTTTTTT. Translation: CASSPQRGQNTGELFF.

In this sample, this clone turned up a few times. The V call is TRBV6-5, the J call TRBJ2-7; TRBD2 matches 14 bases. The germline V gene has CDR1 MNHEY and CDR2 SVGAGI. With 6 bases clipped from V and 2 bases from J, the junction kept 0 bases outside the gene matches. The CDR3 loop spans 14 amino acids. The CDR3 DNA reads TGTGCCAGCAGGACTAGCGGGAGGGCCTACGAGCAGTACTTC. It encodes CASRTSGRAYEQYF.

The J gene is TRBJ2-3, the V gene TRBV7-3, with TRBD2 matching over 7 bases. The CDR3 extends over 16 amino acids. CDR1 is SGHTA and CDR2 is FQGTGA in the germline V gene. Trimming at V came to 5 bases and at J to 0 bases, leaving 8 bases not matched to a gene. DNA for the CDR3: TGTGCCAGCAGCCTCCTAAGCGGGACTAGCACAGATACGCAGTATTTT. The encoded protein is CASSLLSGTSTDTQYF.

This clone was counted a single time. This chain uses TRBV27 with TRBJ1-6, with D possibly TRBD1 on 5 matching bases. CDR1 and CDR2 (germline): MNHEY, SMNVEV (reference sequence). V was cut by 1 base and J by 8 bases, with 18 bases left in between. CDR3 length: 17 amino acids. DNA of the CDR3: TGTGCCAGCAGTTTATATTCCAGGGTCGGGTTTTATTCACCCCTCCACTTT. Its translation is CASSLYSRVGFYSPLHF.

The sample holds one count of this clone. The J gene is TRBJ2-4, the V gene TRBV4-1; a weak D match, TRBD1 (6 bases). Germline lookup yields CDR1 MGHRA and CDR2 YSYEKL. This CDR3 has 15 amino acids. V lost 4 bases and J 1 base, leaving 11 bases between the germline ends. For the CDR3, the DNA is TGCGCCAGCAGCCCCTCGAGGGGGGCCAAAAACATTCAGTACTTC. It yields the protein CASSPSRGAKNIQYF.

The CDR3 here is CASSLATGYQPQHF. In nucleotides, the CDR3 is TGTGCCAGCAGTTTAGCGACAGGTTATCAGCCCCAGCATTTT. This chain uses TRBV28 with TRBJ1-5; a possible D gene is TRBD1 (6 bases). The V end was cut by 2 bases, the J end by 5 bases, with 10 bases between. CDR1 is MDHEN, CDR2 SYDVKM, per germline. The CDR3 is 14 amino acids.

The rearrangement uses TRBV6-5 and TRBJ2-7, with 10 bases that match TRBD1. The CDR3 totals 14 residues. V lost 6 bases to trimming and J lost 5 bases; unmatched junction nucleotides: 7. CDR1 is MNHEY and CDR2 is SVGAGI in the germline V gene. The CDR3 DNA reads as TGTGCCAGCAGACCGGGACAGGGGAACCACGAGCAGTACTTC. This gives the protein CASRPGQGNHEQYF.

This clone was seen only once. This chain joins TRBV11-2 and TRBJ2-3; 7 bases map to TRBD2. Germline V gives CDR1 SGHAT, CDR2 FQNNGV. This CDR3 has 14 residues. Germline trimming cut 3 bases from V and 5 bases from J; bases unmatched to any gene: 5. CDR3 coding DNA: TGTGCCAGCAGCTTTTCTTCGGGGGGAGATACGCAGTATTTT. Translating it yields CASSFSSGGDTQYF.

The chain is built from TRBV9 and TRBJ2-5; possibly TRBD2 for D (6 bases). V was pared by 1 base and J by 5 bases, with 18 bases between. The CDR3 totals 16 residues. The germline V gene encodes CDR1 SGDLS and CDR2 YYNGEE. The CDR3 coding sequence is TGTGCCAGCAGCGTATTACAACCCGGACGGGGGGAGACCCAGTACTTC. Encoded protein: CASSVLQPGRGETQYF. Complete variable domain (other parts from reference TRBV9 and TRBJ2-5): DSGVTQTPKHLITATGQRVTLRCSPRSGDLSVYWYQQSLDQGLQFLIQYYNGEERAKGNILERFSAQQFPDLHSELNLSSLELGDSALYFCASSVLQPGRGETQYFGPGTRLLVL.